This T cell receptor beta chain is drawn from a study of spatial heterogeneity in lung cancer. In the study overall: Combinations of a unique TCR and a UMI were tallied in raw reads, and on average each appeared more than ten times.

TCRdb called the 5' RACE reads again in MiXCR, with one record for every CDR3 protein. The table records almost 75,000 distinct CDR3 sequences, roughly 15% of them present only once. The time point: sample taken at primary tumor resection. Unsorted samples of tumor, nontumor lung or frozen PBMC had their whole RNA sequenced. The sample holds a few counts of this clonotype. The CDR3 consists of 16 residues. Unmatched junction bases numbered 9, after V lost 1 base and J lost 4 bases. CDR1 SGHRS and CDR2 YFSETQ come from the germline V gene. The source is a male donor with early-stage non-small cell lung cancer. The chain uses TRBV5-1 and TRBJ2-5; 8 bases fit TRBD2. Material: PBMCs, obtained at surgery. The CDR3 DNA reads as TGCGCCAGCAGCTTGTTCCCCGGGGGGGAAGGAGAGACCCAGTACTTC. Protein product: CASSLFPGGEGETQYF.